This TCR beta chain stems from a study of shared clonotypes between healthy human individuals. From CD4+ cells came CD45RA+ naive and CD45RA-negative memory subsets. The DNA input per sorted-subset replicate PCR was 200 ng, corresponding to some 27,000 T cell genomes. Here immunoSEQ multiplex PCR was the method, and the copy in TCRdb shows in-frame clones only, minus some. This table holds 300,000 to 400,000 clones, around 72% found once. Looked up from germline, CDR1 is SNHLY and CDR2 is FYNNEI. V lost 6 bases and J lost 2; bases outside the gene matches: 7. This CDR3 contains 14 residues. V usage is TRBV2 and J usage is TRBJ2-7; the match to TRBD1 covers 7 bases. The source is a young man in good health. Sequenced sample: memory CD4+ T cells sorted from blood. Subset given: CD45RA-negative fraction. The CDR3 DNA reads as TGTGCCAGCAGCCTGGGGACAGAGCCCTACGAGCAGTACTTC. Translation gives CASSLGTEPYEQYF.